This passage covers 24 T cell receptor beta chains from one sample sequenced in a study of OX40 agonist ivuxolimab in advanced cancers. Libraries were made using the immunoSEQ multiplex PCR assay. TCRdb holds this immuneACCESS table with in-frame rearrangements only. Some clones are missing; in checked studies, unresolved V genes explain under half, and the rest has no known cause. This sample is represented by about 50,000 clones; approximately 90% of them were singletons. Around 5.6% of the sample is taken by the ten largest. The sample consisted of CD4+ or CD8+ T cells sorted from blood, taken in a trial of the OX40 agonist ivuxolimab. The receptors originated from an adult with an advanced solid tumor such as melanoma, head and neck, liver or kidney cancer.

Here the CDR3 DNA reads TGTGCCAGCAGCTTGGCCAAGGGAAATGAGCAGTTCTTC. Amino acids: CASSLAKGNEQFF. The rearrangement joins TRBV5-4 to TRBJ2-1; no definite D call. The germline V and J ends were trimmed by 0 bases and 7 bases, with 8 bases remaining between them. This CDR3 spans 13 amino acids. Germline-derived CDR1 and CDR2 are SGHNT and YYREEE (reference sequence).

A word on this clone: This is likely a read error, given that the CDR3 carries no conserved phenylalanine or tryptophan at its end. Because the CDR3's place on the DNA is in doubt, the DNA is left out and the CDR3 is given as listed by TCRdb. CDR3 sequence reads: CASSDLGTTPD. V and J are TRBV28 and TRBJ1-2; the table names TRBD1, a call not compared with the DNA. Germline V gene sequence: CDR1 MDHEN, CDR2 SYDVKM. With termini counted, the CDR3 has 11 amino acids.

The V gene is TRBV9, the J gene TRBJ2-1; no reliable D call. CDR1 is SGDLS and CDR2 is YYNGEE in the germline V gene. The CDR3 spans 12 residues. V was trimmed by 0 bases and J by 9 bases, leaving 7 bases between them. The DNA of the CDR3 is TGTGCCAGCAGCGTAGAGGGCTCTGAGCAGTTCTTC. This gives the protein CASSVEGSEQFF.

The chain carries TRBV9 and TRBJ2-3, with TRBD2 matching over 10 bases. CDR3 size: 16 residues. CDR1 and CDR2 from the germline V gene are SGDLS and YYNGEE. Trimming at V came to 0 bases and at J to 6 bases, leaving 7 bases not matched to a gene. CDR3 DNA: TGTGCCAGCAGCGTAGGAAATAGCGGGGGGCCCGATACGCAGTATTTT. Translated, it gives CASSVGNSGGPDTQYF.

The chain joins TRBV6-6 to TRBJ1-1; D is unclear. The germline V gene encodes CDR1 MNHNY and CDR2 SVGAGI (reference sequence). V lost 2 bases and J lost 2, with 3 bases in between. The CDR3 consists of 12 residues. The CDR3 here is CASSYENTEAFF. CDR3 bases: TGTGCCAGCAGTTACGAAAACACTGAAGCTTTCTTT.

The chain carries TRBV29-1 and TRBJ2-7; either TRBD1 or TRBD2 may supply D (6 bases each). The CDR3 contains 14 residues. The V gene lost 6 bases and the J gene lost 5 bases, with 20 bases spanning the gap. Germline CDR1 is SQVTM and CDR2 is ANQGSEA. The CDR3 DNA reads TGCAGCGTGGAAAAGGGGGGCCGCAGCGACGAGCAGTACTTC. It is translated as CSVEKGGRSDEQYF.

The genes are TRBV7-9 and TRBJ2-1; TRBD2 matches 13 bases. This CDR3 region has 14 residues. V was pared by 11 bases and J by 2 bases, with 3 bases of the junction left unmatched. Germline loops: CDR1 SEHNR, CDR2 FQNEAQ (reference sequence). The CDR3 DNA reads TGTGCCTGGGGGACTAGCGGGACCTACAATGAGCAGTTCTTC. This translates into CAWGTSGTYNEQFF.

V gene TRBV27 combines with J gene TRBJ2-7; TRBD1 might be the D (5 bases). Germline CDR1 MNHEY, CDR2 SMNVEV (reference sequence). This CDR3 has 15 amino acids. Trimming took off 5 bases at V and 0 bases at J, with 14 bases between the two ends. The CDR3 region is CASSKQVGSSYEQYV. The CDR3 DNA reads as TGTGCCAGCAGTAAACAGGTGGGAAGCTCCTACGAGCAGTACGTC.

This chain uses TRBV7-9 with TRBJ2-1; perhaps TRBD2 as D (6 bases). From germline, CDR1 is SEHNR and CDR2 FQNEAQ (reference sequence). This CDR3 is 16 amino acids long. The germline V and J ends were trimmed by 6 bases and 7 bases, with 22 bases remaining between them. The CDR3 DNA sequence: TGTGCCAGCAGTTCCAATTCGGGACTCCGAATGAATGAGCAGTTCTTC. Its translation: CASSSNSGLRMNEQFF.

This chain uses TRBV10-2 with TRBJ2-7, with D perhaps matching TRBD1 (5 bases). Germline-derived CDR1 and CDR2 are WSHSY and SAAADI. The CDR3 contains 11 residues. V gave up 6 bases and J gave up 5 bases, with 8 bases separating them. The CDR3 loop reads CASSPGHEQYF. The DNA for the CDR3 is TGCGCCAGCAGCCCAGGGCACGAGCAGTACTTC.

The CDR3, as DNA: TGTGCTAGTGGATGCAGGGGGCGCAGGAACGAGCAGTACGTC. Translation: CASGCRGRRNEQYV. V gene TRBV12-5 combines with J gene TRBJ2-7; 8 bases map to TRBD1. The CDR3 consists of 14 residues. The V segment lost 6 bases and the J segment 5 bases; nucleotides outside the gene matches: 9. The V gene's germline CDR1 is LGHNT and CDR2 FRNRAP.

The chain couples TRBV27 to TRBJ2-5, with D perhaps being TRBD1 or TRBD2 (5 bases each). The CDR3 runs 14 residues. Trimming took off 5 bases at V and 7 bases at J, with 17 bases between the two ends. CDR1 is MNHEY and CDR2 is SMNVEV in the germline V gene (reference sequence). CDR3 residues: CASSTRDGQWTQYF. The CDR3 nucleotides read TGTGCCAGCAGTACCCGGGACGGGCAGTGGACCCAGTACTTC.

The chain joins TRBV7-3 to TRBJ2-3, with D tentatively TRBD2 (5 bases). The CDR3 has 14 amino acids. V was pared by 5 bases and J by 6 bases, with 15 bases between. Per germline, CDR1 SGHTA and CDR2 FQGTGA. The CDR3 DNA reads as TGTGCCAGCAGCCCCTCATCCTGGGAGGATACGCAGTATTTT. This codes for CASSPSSWEDTQYF.

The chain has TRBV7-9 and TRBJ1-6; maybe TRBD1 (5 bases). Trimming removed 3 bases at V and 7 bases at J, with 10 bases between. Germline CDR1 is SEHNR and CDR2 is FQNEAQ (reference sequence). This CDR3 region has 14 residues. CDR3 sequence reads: CASSFPGHNSPLHF. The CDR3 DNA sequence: TGTGCCAGCAGCTTTCCGGGGCACAATTCACCCCTCCACTTT.

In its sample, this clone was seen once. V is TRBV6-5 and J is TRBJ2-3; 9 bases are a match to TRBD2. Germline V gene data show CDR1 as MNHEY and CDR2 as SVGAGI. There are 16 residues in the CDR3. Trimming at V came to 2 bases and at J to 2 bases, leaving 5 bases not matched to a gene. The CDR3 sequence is CASSYKLAGNTDTQYF. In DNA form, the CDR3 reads TGTGCCAGCAGTTACAAACTAGCGGGCAACACAGATACGCAGTATTTT.

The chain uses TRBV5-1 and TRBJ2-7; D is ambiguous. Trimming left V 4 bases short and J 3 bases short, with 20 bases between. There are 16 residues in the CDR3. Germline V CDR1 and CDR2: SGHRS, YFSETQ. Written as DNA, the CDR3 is TGCGCCAGCAGCCCCCATCTCGGACCATCTGACTACGAGCAGTACTTC. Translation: CASSPHLGPSDYEQYF.

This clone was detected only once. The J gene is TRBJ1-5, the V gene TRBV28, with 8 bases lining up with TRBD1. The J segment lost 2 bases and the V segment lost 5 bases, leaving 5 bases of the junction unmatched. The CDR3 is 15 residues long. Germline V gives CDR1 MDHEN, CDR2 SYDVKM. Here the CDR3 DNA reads TGTGCCAGCAGTCTCTGGGGACAGGGCAATCAGCCCCAGCATTTT. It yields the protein CASSLWGQGNQPQHF.

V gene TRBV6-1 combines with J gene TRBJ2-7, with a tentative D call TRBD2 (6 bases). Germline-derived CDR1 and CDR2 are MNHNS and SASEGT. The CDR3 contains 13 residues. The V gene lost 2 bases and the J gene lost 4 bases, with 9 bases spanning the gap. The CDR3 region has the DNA TGTGCCAGCAGTGAATACGGGGGATACGAGCAGTACGTC. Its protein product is CASSEYGGYEQYV.

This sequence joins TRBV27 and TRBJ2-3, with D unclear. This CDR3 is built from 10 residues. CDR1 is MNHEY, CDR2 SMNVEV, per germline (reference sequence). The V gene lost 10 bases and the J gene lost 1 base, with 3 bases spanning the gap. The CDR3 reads CATGTDTQYF. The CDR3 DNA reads TGTGCCACAGGCACAGATACGCAGTATTTT.

The CDR3 nucleotides are TGCAGCGTGGATCTTACAGGGAACACTGAAGCTTTCTTT. The encoded protein is CSVDLTGNTEAFF. The chain uses TRBV29-1 and TRBJ1-1; D perhaps matches TRBD1 (5 bases). The CDR3 contains 13 residues. CDR1 is SQVTM and CDR2 is ANQGSEA in the germline V gene. The V end lost 6 bases, the J end lost 1 base, and 12 bases lay between the germline ends.

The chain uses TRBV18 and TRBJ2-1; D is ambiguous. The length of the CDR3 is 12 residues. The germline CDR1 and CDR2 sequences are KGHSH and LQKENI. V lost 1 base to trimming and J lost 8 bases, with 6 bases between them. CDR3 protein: CASSPQTDEQFF. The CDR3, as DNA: TGTGCCAGCTCACCACAGACCGATGAGCAGTTCTTC.

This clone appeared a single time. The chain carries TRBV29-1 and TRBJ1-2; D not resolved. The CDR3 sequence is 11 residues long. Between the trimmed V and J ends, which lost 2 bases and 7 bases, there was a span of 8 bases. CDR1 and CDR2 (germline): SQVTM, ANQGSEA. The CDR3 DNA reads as TGCAGCGTTGAACTCCTCAGTGGCTACACCTTC. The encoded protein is CSVELLSGYTF. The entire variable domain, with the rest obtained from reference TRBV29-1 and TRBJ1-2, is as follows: SAVISQKPSRDICQRGTSLTIQCQVDSQVTMMFWYRQQPGQSLTLIATANQGSEATYESGFVIDKFPISRPNLTFSTLTVSNMSPEDSSIYLCSVELLSGYTFGSGTRLTVV.

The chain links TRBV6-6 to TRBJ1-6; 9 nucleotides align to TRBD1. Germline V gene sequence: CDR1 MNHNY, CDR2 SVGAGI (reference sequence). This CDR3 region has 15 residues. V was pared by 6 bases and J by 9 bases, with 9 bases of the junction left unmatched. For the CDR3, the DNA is TGTGCCAGCAGGGGGACAGGGCCTCCCGGTTCACCCCTCCACTTT. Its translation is CASRGTGPPGSPLHF.

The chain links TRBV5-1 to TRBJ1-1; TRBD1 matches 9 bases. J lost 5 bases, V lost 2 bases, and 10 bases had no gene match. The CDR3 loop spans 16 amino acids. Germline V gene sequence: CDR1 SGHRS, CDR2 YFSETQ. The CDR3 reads CASSLPGQGLWTEAFF. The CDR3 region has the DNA TGCGCCAGCAGCTTACCGGGACAGGGTCTTTGGACTGAAGCTTTCTTT.